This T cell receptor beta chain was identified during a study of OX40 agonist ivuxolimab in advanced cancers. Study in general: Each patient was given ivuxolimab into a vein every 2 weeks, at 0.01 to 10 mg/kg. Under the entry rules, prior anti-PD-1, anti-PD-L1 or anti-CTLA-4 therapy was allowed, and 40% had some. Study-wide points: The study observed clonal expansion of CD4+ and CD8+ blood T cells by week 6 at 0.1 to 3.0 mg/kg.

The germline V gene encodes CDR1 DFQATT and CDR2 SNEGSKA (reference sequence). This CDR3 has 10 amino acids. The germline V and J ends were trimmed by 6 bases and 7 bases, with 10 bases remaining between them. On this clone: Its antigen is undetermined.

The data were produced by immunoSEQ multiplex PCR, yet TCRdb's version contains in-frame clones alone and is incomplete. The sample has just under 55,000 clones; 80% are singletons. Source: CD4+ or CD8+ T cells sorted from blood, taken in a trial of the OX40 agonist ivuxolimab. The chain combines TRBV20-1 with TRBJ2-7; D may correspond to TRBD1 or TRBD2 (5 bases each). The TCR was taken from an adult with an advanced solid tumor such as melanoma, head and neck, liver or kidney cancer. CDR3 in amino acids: CSAGRREQYF. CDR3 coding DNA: TGCAGTGCGGGACGCCGGGAGCAGTACTTC.